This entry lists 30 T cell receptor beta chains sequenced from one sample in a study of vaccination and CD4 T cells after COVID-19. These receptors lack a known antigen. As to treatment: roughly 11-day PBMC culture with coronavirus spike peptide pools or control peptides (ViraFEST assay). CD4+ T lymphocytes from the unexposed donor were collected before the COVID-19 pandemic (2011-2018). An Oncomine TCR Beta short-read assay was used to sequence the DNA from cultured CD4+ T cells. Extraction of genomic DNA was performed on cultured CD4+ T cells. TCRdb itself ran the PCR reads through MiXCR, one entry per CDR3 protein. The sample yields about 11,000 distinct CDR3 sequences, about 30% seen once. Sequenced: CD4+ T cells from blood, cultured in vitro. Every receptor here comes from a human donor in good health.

The CDR3 coding sequence is TGCAGTGCTAGAGATGATCGGCTACAAGAGACCCAGTACTTC. It specifies CSARDDRLQETQYF. The chain couples TRBV20-1 to TRBJ2-5, with D unresolved. Deletions cut 0 bases from V and 2 bases from J, with 10 bases between. The CDR3 has 14 residues. CDR1 and CDR2 from the germline V gene are DFQATT and SNEGSKA (reference sequence).

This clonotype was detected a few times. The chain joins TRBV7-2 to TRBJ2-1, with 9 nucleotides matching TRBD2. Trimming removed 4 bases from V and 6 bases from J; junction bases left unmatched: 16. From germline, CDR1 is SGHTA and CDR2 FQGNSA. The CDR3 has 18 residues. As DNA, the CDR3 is TGTGCCAGCAGCTCCAGAGCTAGCGGGACCTCCCCCAGCAATGAGCAGTTCTTC. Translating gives CASSSRASGTSPSNEQFF.

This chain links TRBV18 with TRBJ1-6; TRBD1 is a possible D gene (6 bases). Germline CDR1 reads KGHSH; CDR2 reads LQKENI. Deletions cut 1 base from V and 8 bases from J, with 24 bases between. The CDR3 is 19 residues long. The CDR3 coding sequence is TGTGCCAGCTCACCACTTCCCGGACAGATTCCGGGTAAGGATTCACCCCTCCACTTT. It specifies CASSPLPGQIPGKDSPLHF.

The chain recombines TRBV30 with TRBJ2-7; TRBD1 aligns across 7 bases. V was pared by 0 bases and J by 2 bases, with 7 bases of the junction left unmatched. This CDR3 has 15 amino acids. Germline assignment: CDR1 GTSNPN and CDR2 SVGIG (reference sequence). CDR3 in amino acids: CAWSVEDRPTYEQYF. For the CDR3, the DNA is TGTGCCTGGAGTGTGGAGGACAGGCCCACCTACGAGCAGTACTTC.

The CDR3 DNA follows: TGTGCCAGCAGCTTGATCGGGGTAACCTACGAGCAGTACTTC. It codes for CASSLIGVTYEQYF. This chain connects TRBV5-8 to TRBJ2-7; tentatively, D is TRBD2 (5 bases). The CDR3 is 14 amino acids. CDR1 is SGHTS and CDR2 is YDEGEE in the germline V gene. V was shortened by 1 base and J by 2 bases, with 10 bases between the two germline ends.

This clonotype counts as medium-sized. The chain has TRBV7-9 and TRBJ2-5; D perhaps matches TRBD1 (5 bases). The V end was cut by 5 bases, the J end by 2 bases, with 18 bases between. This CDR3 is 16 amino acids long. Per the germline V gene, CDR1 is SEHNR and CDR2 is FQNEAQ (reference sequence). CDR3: CASSRPLDSVQETQYF. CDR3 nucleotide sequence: TGTGCCAGCAGCCGCCCATTAGACAGTGTGCAAGAGACCCAGTACTTC.

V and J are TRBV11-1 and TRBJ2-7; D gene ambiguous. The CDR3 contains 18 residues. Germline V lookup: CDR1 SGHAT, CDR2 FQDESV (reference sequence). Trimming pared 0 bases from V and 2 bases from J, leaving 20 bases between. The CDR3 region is CASSLAIPGVGRAYEQYF. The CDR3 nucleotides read TGTGCCAGCAGCTTAGCAATTCCTGGAGTGGGAAGGGCCTACGAGCAGTACTTC.

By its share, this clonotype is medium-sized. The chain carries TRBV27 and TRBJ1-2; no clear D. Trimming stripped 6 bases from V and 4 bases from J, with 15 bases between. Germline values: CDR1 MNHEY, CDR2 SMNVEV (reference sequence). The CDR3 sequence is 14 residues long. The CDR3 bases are TGTGCCAGCAGCCCCGACCGGGTCCTCTATGGCTACACCTTC. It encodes CASSPDRVLYGYTF.

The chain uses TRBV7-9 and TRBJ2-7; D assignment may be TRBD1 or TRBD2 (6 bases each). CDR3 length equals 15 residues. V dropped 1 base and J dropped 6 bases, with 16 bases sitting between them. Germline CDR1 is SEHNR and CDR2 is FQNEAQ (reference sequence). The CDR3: CASSLDGYGGGEQYF. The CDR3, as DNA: TGTGCCAGCAGCTTAGACGGTTACGGAGGGGGCGAGCAGTACTTC.

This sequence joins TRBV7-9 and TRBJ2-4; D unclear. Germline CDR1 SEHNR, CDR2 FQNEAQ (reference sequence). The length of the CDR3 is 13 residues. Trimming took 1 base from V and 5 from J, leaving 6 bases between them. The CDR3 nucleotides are TGTGCCAGCAGCTTAGGGGCCCAAAACATTCAGTACTTC. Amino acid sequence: CASSLGAQNIQYF.

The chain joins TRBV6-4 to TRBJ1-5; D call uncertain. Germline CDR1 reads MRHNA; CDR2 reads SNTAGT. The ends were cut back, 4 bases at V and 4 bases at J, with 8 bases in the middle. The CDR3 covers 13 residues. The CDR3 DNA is TGTGCCAGCAGTGCCAGCTCTAATCAGCCCCAGCATTTT. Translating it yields CASSASSNQPQHF.

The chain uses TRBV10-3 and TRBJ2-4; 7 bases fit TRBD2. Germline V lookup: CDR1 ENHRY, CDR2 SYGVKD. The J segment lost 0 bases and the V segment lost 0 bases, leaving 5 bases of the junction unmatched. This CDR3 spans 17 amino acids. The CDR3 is CAISESGGRVAKNIQYF. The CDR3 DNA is TGTGCCATCAGTGAGTCGGGGGGGAGGGTAGCCAAAAACATTCAGTACTTC.

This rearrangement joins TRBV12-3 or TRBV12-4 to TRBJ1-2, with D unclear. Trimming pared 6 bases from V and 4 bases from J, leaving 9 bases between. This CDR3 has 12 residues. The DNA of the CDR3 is TGTGCCAGCAGCGATCGGGCCTATGGCTACACCTTC. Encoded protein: CASSDRAYGYTF.

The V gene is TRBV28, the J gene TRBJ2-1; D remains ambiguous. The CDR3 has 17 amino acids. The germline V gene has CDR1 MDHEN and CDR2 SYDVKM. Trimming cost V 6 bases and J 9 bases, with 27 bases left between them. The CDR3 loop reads CASRNGGSVSFSSEQFF. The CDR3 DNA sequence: TGTGCCAGCAGGAACGGCGGTTCCGTTTCCTTTTCAAGTGAGCAGTTCTTC.

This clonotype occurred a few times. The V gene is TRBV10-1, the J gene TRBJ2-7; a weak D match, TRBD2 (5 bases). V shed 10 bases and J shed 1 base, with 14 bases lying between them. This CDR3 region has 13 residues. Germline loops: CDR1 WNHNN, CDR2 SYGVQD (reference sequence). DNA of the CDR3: TGCGCCACCCAGGACGGGAAGTCCTACGAGCAGTACTTC. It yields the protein CATQDGKSYEQYF.

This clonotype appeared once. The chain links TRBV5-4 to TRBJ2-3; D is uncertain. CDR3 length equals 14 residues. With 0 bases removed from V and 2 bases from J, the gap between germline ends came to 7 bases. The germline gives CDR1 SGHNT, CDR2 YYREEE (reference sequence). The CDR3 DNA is TGTGCCAGCAGCTTGGCGGCAACCACAGATACGCAGTATTTT. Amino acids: CASSLAATTDTQYF.

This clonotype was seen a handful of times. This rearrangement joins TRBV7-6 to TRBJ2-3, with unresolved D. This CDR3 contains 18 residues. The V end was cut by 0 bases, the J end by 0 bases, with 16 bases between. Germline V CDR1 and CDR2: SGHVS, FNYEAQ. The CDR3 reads CASSLAVGLPPSTDTQYF. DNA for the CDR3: TGTGCCAGCAGCTTAGCGGTAGGGCTGCCTCCTAGCACAGATACGCAGTATTTT.

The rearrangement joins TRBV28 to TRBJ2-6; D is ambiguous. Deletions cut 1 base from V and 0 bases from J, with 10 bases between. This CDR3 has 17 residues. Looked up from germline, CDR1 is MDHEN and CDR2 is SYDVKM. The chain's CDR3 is CASSLFAGRSGANVLTF. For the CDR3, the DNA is TGTGCCAGCAGTTTATTTGCAGGCCGCTCTGGGGCCAACGTCCTGACTTTC.

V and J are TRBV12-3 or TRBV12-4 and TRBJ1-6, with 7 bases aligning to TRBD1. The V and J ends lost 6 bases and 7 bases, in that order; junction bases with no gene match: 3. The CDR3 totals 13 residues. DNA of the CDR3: TGTGCCAGCAGGGAGGGGGCGAATTCACCCCTCCACTTT. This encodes CASREGANSPLHF.

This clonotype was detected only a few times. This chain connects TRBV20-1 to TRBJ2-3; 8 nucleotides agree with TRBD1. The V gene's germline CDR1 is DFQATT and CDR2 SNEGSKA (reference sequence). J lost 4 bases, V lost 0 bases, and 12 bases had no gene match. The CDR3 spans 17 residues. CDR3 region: CSARDNTGRGRADTQYF. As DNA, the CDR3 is TGCAGTGCTAGAGACAATACGGGCAGGGGGCGTGCAGATACGCAGTATTTT.

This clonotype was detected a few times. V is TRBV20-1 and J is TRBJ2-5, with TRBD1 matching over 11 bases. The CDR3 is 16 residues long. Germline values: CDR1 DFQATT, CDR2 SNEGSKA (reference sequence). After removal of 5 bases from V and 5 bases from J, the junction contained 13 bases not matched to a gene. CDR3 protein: CSAPRGTGGAYETQYF. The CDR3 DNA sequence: TGCAGTGCTCCCCGTGGGACAGGGGGTGCGTATGAGACCCAGTACTTC.

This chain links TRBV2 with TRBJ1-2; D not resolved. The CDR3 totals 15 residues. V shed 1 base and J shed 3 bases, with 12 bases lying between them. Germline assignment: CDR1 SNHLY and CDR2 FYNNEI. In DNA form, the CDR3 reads TGTGCCAGCAGTGAAGGAGCAGGCTTCTACTATGGCTACACCTTC. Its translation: CASSEGAGFYYGYTF.

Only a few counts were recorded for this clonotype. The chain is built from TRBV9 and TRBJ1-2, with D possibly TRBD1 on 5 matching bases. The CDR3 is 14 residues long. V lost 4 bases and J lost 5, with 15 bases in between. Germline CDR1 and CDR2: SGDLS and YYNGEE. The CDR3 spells CASSLGGEIYGYTF. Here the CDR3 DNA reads TGTGCCAGCAGCCTTGGGGGTGAAATATATGGCTACACCTTC. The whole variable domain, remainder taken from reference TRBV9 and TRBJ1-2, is DSGVTQTPKHLITATGQRVTLRCSPRSGDLSVYWYQQSLDQGLQFLIQYYNGEERAKGNILERFSAQQFPDLHSELNLSSLELGDSALYFCASSLGGEIYGYTFGSGTRLTVV.

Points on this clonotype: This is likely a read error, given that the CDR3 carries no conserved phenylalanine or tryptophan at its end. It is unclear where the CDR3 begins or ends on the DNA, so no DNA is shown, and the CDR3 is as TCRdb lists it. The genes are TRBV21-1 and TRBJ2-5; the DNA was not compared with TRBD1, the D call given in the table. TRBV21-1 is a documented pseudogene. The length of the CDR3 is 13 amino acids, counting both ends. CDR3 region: CASSRGSQETQYL.

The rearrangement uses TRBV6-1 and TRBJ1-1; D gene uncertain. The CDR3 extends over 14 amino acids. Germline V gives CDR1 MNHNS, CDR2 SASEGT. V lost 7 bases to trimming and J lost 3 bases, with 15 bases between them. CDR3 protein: CASIKGRSDTEAFF. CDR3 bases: TGTGCCAGCATCAAGGGCAGATCAGACACTGAAGCTTTCTTT.

CDR3 DNA sequence: TGTGCCAGCAAGGGACAGGGCACCGGGGAGCTGTTTTTT. As protein: CASKGQGTGELFF. This chain links TRBV18 with TRBJ2-2; 9 nucleotides line up with TRBD1. Germline CDR1 reads KGHSH; CDR2 reads LQKENI. Trimming removed 8 bases from V and 4 bases from J; junction bases left unmatched: 2. The CDR3 is made up of 13 amino acids.

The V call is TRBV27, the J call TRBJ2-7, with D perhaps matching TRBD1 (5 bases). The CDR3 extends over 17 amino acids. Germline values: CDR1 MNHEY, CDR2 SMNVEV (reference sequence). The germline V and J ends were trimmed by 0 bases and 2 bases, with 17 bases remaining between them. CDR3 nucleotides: TGTGCCAGCAGTTTATCACCCCAGGGAATCGATACCTACGAGCAGTACTTC. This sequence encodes CASSLSPQGIDTYEQYF.

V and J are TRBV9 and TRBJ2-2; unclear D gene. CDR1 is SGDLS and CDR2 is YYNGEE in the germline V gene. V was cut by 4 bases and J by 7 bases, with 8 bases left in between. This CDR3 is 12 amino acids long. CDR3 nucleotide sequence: TGTGCCAGCAGCCCCTTAATCGGGGAGCTGTTTTTT. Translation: CASSPLIGELFF.

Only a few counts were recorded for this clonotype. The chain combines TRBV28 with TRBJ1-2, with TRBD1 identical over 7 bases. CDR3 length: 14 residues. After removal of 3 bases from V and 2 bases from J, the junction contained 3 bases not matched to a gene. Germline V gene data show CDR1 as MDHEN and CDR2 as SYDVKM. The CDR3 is CASSFPRGNYGYTF. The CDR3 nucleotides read TGTGCCAGCAGTTTCCCCAGGGGGAACTATGGCTACACCTTC.

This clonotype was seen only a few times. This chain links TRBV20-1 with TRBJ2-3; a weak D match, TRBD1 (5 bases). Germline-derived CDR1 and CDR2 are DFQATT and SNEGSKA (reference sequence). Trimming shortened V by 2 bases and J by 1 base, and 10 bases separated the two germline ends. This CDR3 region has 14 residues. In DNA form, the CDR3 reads TGCAGTGCTAGATTGGACACCCGCACAGATACGCAGTATTTT. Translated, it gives CSARLDTRTDTQYF.